The count of the clone carrying this T cell receptor (beta chain) is one. Its antigen is unknown. The CDR3 length is 14 residues. Germline V gene sequence: CDR1 SGHTA, CDR2 FQGNSA. The V end was cut by 5 bases, the J end by 2 bases, with 12 bases between. This record belongs to a study of siplizumab effects on memory and regulatory T cells. Points from the study as a whole: Memory cells that were CD4+ and unstimulated gave rise to alloreactive sequences, which siplizumab significantly reduced.

Profiling relied on immunoSEQ multiplex PCR, and the TCRdb table lists in-frame clones only, not all of them. The data contain more than 95,000 clones, approximately 94% of them seen just once; the ten biggest clones take up 0.32%. The V and J genes are TRBV7-2 and TRBJ1-1, with a weak D call TRBD1 (6 bases). The clonotype comes from a human donor in good health. Sequenced input: CD4+ T cells sorted from blood. CDR3 in DNA: TGTGCCAGCAGCCCTACAGGGCGAAACACTGAAGCTTTCTTT. It specifies CASSPTGRNTEAFF.